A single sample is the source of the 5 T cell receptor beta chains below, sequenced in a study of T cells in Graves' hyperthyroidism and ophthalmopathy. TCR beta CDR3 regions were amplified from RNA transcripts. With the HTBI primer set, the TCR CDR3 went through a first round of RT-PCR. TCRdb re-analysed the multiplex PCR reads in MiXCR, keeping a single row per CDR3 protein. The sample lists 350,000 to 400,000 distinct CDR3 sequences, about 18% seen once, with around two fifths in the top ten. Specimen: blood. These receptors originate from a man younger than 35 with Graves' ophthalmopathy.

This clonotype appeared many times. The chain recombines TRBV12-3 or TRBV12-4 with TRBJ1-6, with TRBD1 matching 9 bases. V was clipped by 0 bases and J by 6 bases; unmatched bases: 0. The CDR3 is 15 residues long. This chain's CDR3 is CASSLADRGNSPLHF. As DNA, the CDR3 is TGTGCCAGCAGTTTAGCGGACAGGGGTAATTCACCCCTCCACTTT.

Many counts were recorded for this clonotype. CDR3 DNA sequence: TGTGCCAGCAGTTCCATTCAGGGTTCGGGCACAGATACGCAGTATTTT. This encodes CASSSIQGSGTDTQYF. This sequence joins TRBV28 and TRBJ2-3; D might be TRBD1 (5 bases). This CDR3 is 16 amino acids long. V lost 4 bases, J lost 1 base, and 15 bases lay in between. CDR1 is MDHEN and CDR2 is SYDVKM in the germline V gene. Looking up the rest from reference TRBV28 and TRBJ2-3 gives the full variable domain: DVKVTQSSRYLVKRTGEKVFLECVQDMDHENMFWYRQDPGLGLRLIYFSYDVKMKEKGDIPEGYSVSREKKERFSLILESASTNQTSMYLCASSSIQGSGTDTQYFGPGTRLTVL.

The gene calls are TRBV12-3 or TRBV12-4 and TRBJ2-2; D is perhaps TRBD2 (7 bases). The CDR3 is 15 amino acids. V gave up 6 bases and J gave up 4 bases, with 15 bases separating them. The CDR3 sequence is CASSRGAGGTGELFF. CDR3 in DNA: TGTGCCAGCAGCCGGGGGGCCGGGGGCACCGGGGAGCTGTTTTTT.

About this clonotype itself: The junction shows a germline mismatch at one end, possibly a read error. The CDR3, as DNA: TGTGCCTCCAGTGTCACGGACAAGGATGGCTACACCTTC. Translated: CASSVTDKDGYTF. The V and J genes are TRBV24-1 and TRBJ1-2; D may be TRBD1 (5 bases). Per the germline V gene, CDR1 is KGHDR and CDR2 is SFDVKD. This CDR3 has 13 amino acids.

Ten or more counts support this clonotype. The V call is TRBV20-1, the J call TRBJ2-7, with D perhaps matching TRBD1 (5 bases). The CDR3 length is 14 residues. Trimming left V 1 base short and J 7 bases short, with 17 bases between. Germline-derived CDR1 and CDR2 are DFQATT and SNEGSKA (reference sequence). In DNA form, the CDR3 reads TGCAGTGCTAGAGGCCAGGGCCTTCTACGGGAGCAGTACTTC. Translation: CSARGQGLLREQYF.